This entry lists 28 T cell receptor beta chains sequenced from one sample in a study of beta chain features in type 1 diabetes. Study-wide results and limits: In every one of the four CD4+ subsets, TCRB CDR3s were moderately but significantly shorter in Type 1 diabetes patients.

The antigens these receptors bind are not known. Expressed TCRB transcripts got sequenced, as all isolated RNA was reverse transcribed. The assay was immunoSEQ multiplex PCR, and TCRdb's table has in-frame clones only and misses some. The table lists about 240,000 clones, roughly 13% of them singletons. Sequencing used naive CD4+ T cells from blood. The receptors stem from a man under 40 with type 1 diabetes.

This clone was seen a handful of times. The rearrangement joins TRBV27 to TRBJ2-3; TRBD2 agrees at 7 bases. The germline V gene encodes CDR1 MNHEY and CDR2 SMNVEV (reference sequence). This CDR3 contains 15 residues. V was clipped by 1 base and J by 3 bases; unmatched bases: 4. As DNA, the CDR3 is TGTGCCAGCAGTTTATTCGCTAGCGGAACAGATACGCAGTATTTT. This codes for CASSLFASGTDTQYF.

The table lists this clone with a few counts. V and J are TRBV16 and TRBJ2-4, with D possibly matching TRBD2 (7 bases). Germline V gives CDR1 KGHSY, CDR2 FQNENV. V shed 4 bases and J shed 2 bases, with 12 bases lying between them. The CDR3 is 15 amino acids. This chain's CDR3 is CASSRGGLTKNIQYF. In DNA, the CDR3 is TGTGCCAGCAGCCGAGGGGGACTAACCAAAAACATTCAGTACTTC.

This clone has just a few counts. This rearrangement joins TRBV18 to TRBJ1-4; the D is unclear. The germline CDR1 and CDR2 sequences are KGHSH and LQKENI. This CDR3 is 12 amino acids long. V dropped 3 bases and J dropped 5 bases, with 4 bases sitting between them. In DNA form, the CDR3 reads TGTGCCAGCTCACCTAAAAATGAAAAACTGTTTTTT. Protein sequence: CASSPKNEKLFF.

In this sample, this clone turned up a few times. V usage is TRBV18 and J usage is TRBJ1-2; the match to TRBD1 covers 8 bases. In germline, CDR1 is KGHSH, CDR2 LQKENI. CDR3 size: 15 residues. Trimming cost V 4 bases and J 2 bases; bases outside gene matches: 6. CDR3 in DNA: TGTGCCAGCTCACGGCAGGGGGCTGGGAACTATGGCTACACCTTC. As protein: CASSRQGAGNYGYTF. Complete variable domain (other parts from reference TRBV18 and TRBJ1-2): NAGVMQNPRHLVRRRGQEARLRCSPMKGHSHVYWYRQLPEEGLKFMVYLQKENIIDESGMPKERFSAEFPKEGPSILRIQQVVRGDSAAYFCASSRQGAGNYGYTFGSGTRLTVV.

This clone has only a few counts. The chain joins TRBV15 to TRBJ2-7; TRBD2 might be the D (6 bases). Germline V CDR1 and CDR2: LNHNV, YYDKDF (reference sequence). CDR3 size: 18 residues. Trimming cost V 5 bases and J 0 bases, with 23 bases left between them. The CDR3 region is CATSSSRRGRVASYEQYF. In nucleotides, the CDR3 is TGTGCCACCAGCTCCTCCAGGCGGGGTCGGGTCGCCTCCTACGAGCAGTACTTC.

This chain links TRBV15 with TRBJ2-7; maybe TRBD2 (5 bases). CDR1 and CDR2 from the germline V gene are LNHNV and YYDKDF (reference sequence). The CDR3 spans 13 residues. V was cut by 1 base and J by 5 bases, with 9 bases left in between. CDR3 in amino acids: CATSRGAGDEQYF. The CDR3 bases are TGTGCCACCAGCAGAGGTGCCGGGGACGAGCAGTACTTC.

The chain couples TRBV9 to TRBJ2-3; 7 bases are shared with TRBD2. With 3 bases clipped from V and 1 base from J, the junction kept 8 bases outside the gene matches. CDR1 is SGDLS and CDR2 is YYNGEE in the germline V gene. The CDR3 length is 16 residues. CDR3 DNA: TGTGCCAGCAGCGCCCTGGGGGGGTGGGGCACAGATACGCAGTATTTT. It specifies CASSALGGWGTDTQYF.

CDR3 protein: CASSLRQVSYGYTF. The CDR3 coding sequence is TGTGCCAGCAGCTTAAGACAGGTTTCCTATGGCTACACCTTC. The chain couples TRBV7-2 to TRBJ1-2; perhaps TRBD1 as D (6 bases). Germline loops: CDR1 SGHTA, CDR2 FQGNSA. V was trimmed by 2 bases and J by 4 bases, leaving 11 bases between them. The length of the CDR3 is 14 residues.

In DNA form, the CDR3 reads TGTGCCAGCAGTGGGCAGGGAGGGGAAAATTCACCCCTCCACTTT. Its translation is CASSGQGGENSPLHF. The V call is TRBV2, the J call TRBJ1-6, with D maybe TRBD1 (5 bases). The CDR3 length is 15 residues. Deletions cut 4 bases from V and 7 bases from J, with 14 bases between. CDR1 is SNHLY and CDR2 is FYNNEI in the germline V gene.

This clone was observed a few times. The chain employs TRBV27 and TRBJ2-7, with D possibly being TRBD1 (5 bases). The CDR3 consists of 13 residues. Germline V CDR1 and CDR2: MNHEY, SMNVEV (reference sequence). The V and J ends lost 3 bases and 2 bases respectively, with 8 bases between them. In nucleotides, the CDR3 is TGTGCCAGCAGTTTGACAGCCGCCTACGAGCAGTACTTC. This codes for CASSLTAAYEQYF.

V gene TRBV5-1 combines with J gene TRBJ1-2, with 8 bases lining up with TRBD1. Germline V gives CDR1 SGHRS, CDR2 YFSETQ. Trimming removed 4 bases from V and 4 bases from J; junction bases left unmatched: 6. The CDR3 length is 14 residues. The CDR3 DNA is TGCGCCAGCAGCACCGACAGGGGAAGCTATGGCTACACCTTC. It specifies CASSTDRGSYGYTF. Drawing the rest from reference TRBV5-1 and TRBJ1-2, the complete variable domain is KAGVTQTPRYLIKTRGQQVTLSCSPISGHRSVSWYQQTPGQGLQFLFEYFSETQRNKGNFPGRFSGRQFSNSRSEMNVSTLELGDSALYLCASSTDRGSYGYTFGSGTRLTVV.

J is TRBJ2-1 and V is TRBV5-4; a weak D match, TRBD1 (5 bases). CDR3 length: 15 amino acids. The V end was cut by 1 base, the J end by 6 bases, with 14 bases between. Germline CDR1 is SGHNT and CDR2 is YYREEE (reference sequence). CDR3 amino acids: CASSLNVDRTNEQFF. The CDR3 DNA sequence: TGTGCCAGCAGCTTGAACGTCGACAGAACCAATGAGCAGTTCTTC.

V usage is TRBV19 and J usage is TRBJ1-1; no definite D call. The CDR3 runs to 13 residues. Per germline, CDR1 LNHDA and CDR2 SQIVND (reference sequence). V was cut by 10 bases and J by 1 base, with 13 bases left in between. The CDR3 DNA follows: TGTGCCACCGCCGAGACAAAGAACACTGAAGCTTTCTTT. It codes for CATAETKNTEAFF.

J is TRBJ1-2 and V is TRBV5-1; TRBD1 is a possible D gene (6 bases). Trimming cost V 0 bases and J 7 bases, with 19 bases left between them. This CDR3 comprises 16 residues. CDR1 is SGHRS, CDR2 YFSETQ, per germline. The CDR3 sequence: CASSLGAVTGFGGYTF. The DNA of the CDR3 is TGCGCCAGCAGCTTGGGGGCAGTTACAGGGTTTGGTGGCTACACCTTC.

This clone has just a few counts. The V and J genes are TRBV15 and TRBJ2-2; TRBD1 aligns across 10 bases. The CDR3 is 18 residues long. Unmatched junction bases numbered 8, after V lost 0 bases and J lost 4 bases. Germline V gives CDR1 LNHNV, CDR2 YYDKDF (reference sequence). CDR3 residues: CATSRDYVGQGTTGELFF. The CDR3 nucleotides read TGTGCCACCAGCAGAGATTATGTGGGACAGGGGACCACCGGGGAGCTGTTTTTT.

The table lists this clone with a few counts. This rearrangement joins TRBV7-8 to TRBJ1-1; the D is unclear. The length of the CDR3 is 11 residues. V gave up 4 bases and J gave up 8 bases, with 8 bases separating them. Per the germline V gene, CDR1 is SGHVS and CDR2 is FQNEAQ. DNA for the CDR3: TGTGCCAGCAGCTCCCTCGTCGAAGCTTTCTTT. Translation: CASSSLVEAFF. The full variable domain, with the rest looked up from reference TRBV7-8 and TRBJ1-1, is GAGVSQSPRYKVAKRGQDVALRCDPISGHVSLFWYQQALGQGPEFLTYFQNEAQLDKSGLPSDRFFAERPEGSVSTLKIQRTQQEDSAVYLCASSSLVEAFFGQGTRLTVV.

The chain is built from TRBV6-6 and TRBJ2-3, with 12 bases aligning to TRBD2. Germline CDR1 is MNHNY and CDR2 is SVGAGI (reference sequence). V lost 5 bases and J lost 6; bases outside the gene matches: 9. The CDR3 has 16 amino acids. The CDR3 DNA is TGTGCCAGCAGTCTCCCGACTAGCGGGGGAGGGGATACGCAGTATTTT. It yields the protein CASSLPTSGGGDTQYF.

V and J are TRBV29-1 and TRBJ2-7; 13 bases are shared with TRBD2. The length of the CDR3 is 18 residues. V lost 6 bases, J lost 2 bases, and 16 bases stayed unmatched. From germline, CDR1 is SQVTM and CDR2 ANQGSEA. DNA for the CDR3: TGCAGCGTCGTTGCCGGGACTAGCGGGAAGTGGCCCGCCTACGAGCAGTACTTC. Translating gives CSVVAGTSGKWPAYEQYF.

This chain joins TRBV5-1 and TRBJ2-1, with D possibly TRBD2 on 5 matching bases. The CDR3 has 15 residues. Per germline, CDR1 SGHRS and CDR2 YFSETQ. Trimming left V 0 bases short and J 3 bases short, with 10 bases between. CDR3 sequence: CASSLAGISYNEQFF. As DNA, the CDR3 is TGCGCCAGCAGCTTGGCCGGGATAAGCTACAATGAGCAGTTCTTC.

This clone has only a few counts. The genes are TRBV4-2 and TRBJ2-7; D remains unclear. V dropped 0 bases and J dropped 6 bases, with 15 bases sitting between them. Germline V gene data show CDR1 as LGHNA and CDR2 as YNFKEQ. There are 15 residues in the CDR3. The CDR3 bases are TGTGCCAGCAGCCAAGATTACAGTTACTTAGGCGAGCAGTACTTC. As protein: CASSQDYSYLGEQYF.

The chain joins TRBV2 to TRBJ2-3; 8 bases agree with TRBD1. The CDR3 has 17 amino acids. Germline lookup yields CDR1 SNHLY and CDR2 FYNNEI. V lost 5 bases to trimming and J lost 3 bases; unmatched junction nucleotides: 13. The CDR3 nucleotides are TGTGCCAGCAGTCTTTCCCCAGGGGGCGAGGGGACAGATACGCAGTATTTT. Translating gives CASSLSPGGEGTDTQYF.

The chain combines TRBV4-1 with TRBJ1-4, with D unclear. The V gene's germline CDR1 is MGHRA and CDR2 YSYEKL. Trimming stripped 0 bases from V and 5 bases from J, with 16 bases between. This CDR3 comprises 17 residues. For the CDR3, the DNA is TGCGCCAGCAGCCAAGATTTTAGTGGTCAGGCGAATGAAAAACTGTTTTTT. This gives the protein CASSQDFSGQANEKLFF.

The genes are TRBV7-9 and TRBJ2-1, with no clear D. The V end was cut by 2 bases, the J end by 8 bases, with 7 bases between. The CDR3 has 12 amino acids. CDR1 is SEHNR and CDR2 is FQNEAQ in the germline V gene (reference sequence). CDR3 in DNA: TGTGCCAGCAGCTTAACAGTTGATGAGCAGTTCTTC. It yields the protein CASSLTVDEQFF.

This clone appeared a few times. The J gene is TRBJ1-2, the V gene TRBV2; TRBD1 is a possible D gene (5 bases). The CDR3 has 15 residues. Per germline, CDR1 SNHLY and CDR2 FYNNEI. Deletions cut 0 bases from V and 7 bases from J, with 15 bases between. The CDR3 region has the DNA TGTGCCAGCAGTGAAGCGCGTCAGGGTTTCTTTGGCTACACCTTC. Amino acids: CASSEARQGFFGYTF.

This clone came up a few times. The V call is TRBV5-4, the J call TRBJ2-1, with D perhaps TRBD2 (7 bases). This CDR3 region has 15 residues. Trimming took off 1 base at V and 10 bases at J, with 18 bases between the two ends. In germline, CDR1 is SGHNT, CDR2 YYREEE (reference sequence). CDR3 amino acids: CASSLPRGAGVEQFF. CDR3 DNA: TGTGCCAGCAGCTTGCCCCGGGGGGCCGGCGTGGAGCAGTTCTTC.

The rearrangement joins TRBV14 to TRBJ2-1, with D tentatively TRBD2 (5 bases). There are 16 residues in the CDR3. V lost 7 bases and J lost 1, with 17 bases in between. The germline V gene has CDR1 SGHDN and CDR2 FVKESK. The CDR3 is CASTPVGGQSYNEQFF. Here the CDR3 DNA reads TGTGCCAGCACCCCCGTTGGCGGGCAATCCTACAATGAGCAGTTCTTC.

This clone was counted between two and nine times. V and J are TRBV30 and TRBJ1-5; 11 bases agree with TRBD1. With 3 bases clipped from V and 2 bases from J, the junction kept 15 bases outside the gene matches. This CDR3 is built from 19 residues. Germline V gene data show CDR1 as GTSNPN and CDR2 as SVGIG (reference sequence). DNA of the CDR3: TGTGCCTGGAGCGCCGATGGGACAGGGGGGGAATTCGGCAATCAGCCCCAGCATTTT. Protein product: CAWSADGTGGEFGNQPQHF.

J is TRBJ2-2 and V is TRBV6-1; D is uncertain. The CDR3 totals 15 residues. V lost 7 bases and J 0 bases, leaving 12 bases between the germline ends. The germline gives CDR1 MNHNS, CDR2 SASEGT. For the CDR3, the DNA is TGTGCCAGCACCGACGGCGGAACGAACACCGGGGAGCTGTTTTTT. It specifies CASTDGGTNTGELFF.